The entry below describes one T cell receptor beta chain. This specimen comes from a study of blood T cell repertoires in COVID-19. Study background: Samples representing acute and convalescent COVID-19 were sourced from the United States, Italy and Spain. PBMCs, B-cell-depleted T cells, or T cells provided the cDNA or gDNA that made up the material.

The Seattle patients, enrolled during active infection, were followed longitudinally. In the authors' workflow: Counts of nucleated cells, estimated from reference gene primer amplification, were obtained. Libraries were prepared by immunoSEQ multiplex PCR; TCRdb keeps only in-frame clonotypes and omits some of them. V, J and clone size derive from that table, while D and trimming were established from the DNA sequence. The sample includes about 160,000 clones, 82% of them seen just once. Germline-derived CDR1 and CDR2 are LNHNV and YYDKDF (reference sequence). Trimming pared 3 bases from V and 0 bases from J, leaving 9 bases between. The CDR3 contains 14 residues.

This sequence was found in a woman aged 40 to 50 with COVID-19, enrolled during active disease. Sequences were obtained from peripheral blood. The V and J genes are TRBV15 and TRBJ2-7; D may be TRBD1 (6 bases). Here the CDR3 DNA reads TGTGCCACCAGCAGGGGGACAACCTCCTACGAGCAGTACTTC. It yields the protein CATSRGTTSYEQYF.